This TCR beta chain stems from a study of T cells in Graves' hyperthyroidism and ophthalmopathy. Template material for amplifying TCR beta CDR3 regions consisted of RNA transcripts. The HTBI primer set was used in a first-round RT-PCR of the TCR CDR3. One entry per CDR3 protein, called by TCRdb with MiXCR from the multiplex PCR reads. The table has 660,000 or so distinct CDR3 sequences, about 45% seen once. Diagnosis relied on clinical symptoms, serum thyroxine and TRAb, thyroid ultrasound and orbital computed tomography. A word on this clonotype: The antigen remains unidentified.

Study observations and caveats: The authors' 13 V-J model separated ophthalmopathy from stable hyperthyroidism.

The sequenced sample consisted of peripheral blood or thyroid tissue (not recorded which). This receptor was obtained from an adult man with Graves' disease, either hyperthyroidism or ophthalmopathy (not recorded which).

The CDR3 nucleotides are TGTGCCAGTGGGTCGGATGTCAATGAGCAGTTCTTC. Its translation: CASGSDVNEQFF. The rearrangement links TRBV19 to TRBJ2-1; no definite D call. V gave up 8 bases and J gave up 6 bases, with 11 bases separating them. CDR3 length: 12 amino acids. Germline V lookup: CDR1 LNHDA, CDR2 SQIVND (reference sequence).